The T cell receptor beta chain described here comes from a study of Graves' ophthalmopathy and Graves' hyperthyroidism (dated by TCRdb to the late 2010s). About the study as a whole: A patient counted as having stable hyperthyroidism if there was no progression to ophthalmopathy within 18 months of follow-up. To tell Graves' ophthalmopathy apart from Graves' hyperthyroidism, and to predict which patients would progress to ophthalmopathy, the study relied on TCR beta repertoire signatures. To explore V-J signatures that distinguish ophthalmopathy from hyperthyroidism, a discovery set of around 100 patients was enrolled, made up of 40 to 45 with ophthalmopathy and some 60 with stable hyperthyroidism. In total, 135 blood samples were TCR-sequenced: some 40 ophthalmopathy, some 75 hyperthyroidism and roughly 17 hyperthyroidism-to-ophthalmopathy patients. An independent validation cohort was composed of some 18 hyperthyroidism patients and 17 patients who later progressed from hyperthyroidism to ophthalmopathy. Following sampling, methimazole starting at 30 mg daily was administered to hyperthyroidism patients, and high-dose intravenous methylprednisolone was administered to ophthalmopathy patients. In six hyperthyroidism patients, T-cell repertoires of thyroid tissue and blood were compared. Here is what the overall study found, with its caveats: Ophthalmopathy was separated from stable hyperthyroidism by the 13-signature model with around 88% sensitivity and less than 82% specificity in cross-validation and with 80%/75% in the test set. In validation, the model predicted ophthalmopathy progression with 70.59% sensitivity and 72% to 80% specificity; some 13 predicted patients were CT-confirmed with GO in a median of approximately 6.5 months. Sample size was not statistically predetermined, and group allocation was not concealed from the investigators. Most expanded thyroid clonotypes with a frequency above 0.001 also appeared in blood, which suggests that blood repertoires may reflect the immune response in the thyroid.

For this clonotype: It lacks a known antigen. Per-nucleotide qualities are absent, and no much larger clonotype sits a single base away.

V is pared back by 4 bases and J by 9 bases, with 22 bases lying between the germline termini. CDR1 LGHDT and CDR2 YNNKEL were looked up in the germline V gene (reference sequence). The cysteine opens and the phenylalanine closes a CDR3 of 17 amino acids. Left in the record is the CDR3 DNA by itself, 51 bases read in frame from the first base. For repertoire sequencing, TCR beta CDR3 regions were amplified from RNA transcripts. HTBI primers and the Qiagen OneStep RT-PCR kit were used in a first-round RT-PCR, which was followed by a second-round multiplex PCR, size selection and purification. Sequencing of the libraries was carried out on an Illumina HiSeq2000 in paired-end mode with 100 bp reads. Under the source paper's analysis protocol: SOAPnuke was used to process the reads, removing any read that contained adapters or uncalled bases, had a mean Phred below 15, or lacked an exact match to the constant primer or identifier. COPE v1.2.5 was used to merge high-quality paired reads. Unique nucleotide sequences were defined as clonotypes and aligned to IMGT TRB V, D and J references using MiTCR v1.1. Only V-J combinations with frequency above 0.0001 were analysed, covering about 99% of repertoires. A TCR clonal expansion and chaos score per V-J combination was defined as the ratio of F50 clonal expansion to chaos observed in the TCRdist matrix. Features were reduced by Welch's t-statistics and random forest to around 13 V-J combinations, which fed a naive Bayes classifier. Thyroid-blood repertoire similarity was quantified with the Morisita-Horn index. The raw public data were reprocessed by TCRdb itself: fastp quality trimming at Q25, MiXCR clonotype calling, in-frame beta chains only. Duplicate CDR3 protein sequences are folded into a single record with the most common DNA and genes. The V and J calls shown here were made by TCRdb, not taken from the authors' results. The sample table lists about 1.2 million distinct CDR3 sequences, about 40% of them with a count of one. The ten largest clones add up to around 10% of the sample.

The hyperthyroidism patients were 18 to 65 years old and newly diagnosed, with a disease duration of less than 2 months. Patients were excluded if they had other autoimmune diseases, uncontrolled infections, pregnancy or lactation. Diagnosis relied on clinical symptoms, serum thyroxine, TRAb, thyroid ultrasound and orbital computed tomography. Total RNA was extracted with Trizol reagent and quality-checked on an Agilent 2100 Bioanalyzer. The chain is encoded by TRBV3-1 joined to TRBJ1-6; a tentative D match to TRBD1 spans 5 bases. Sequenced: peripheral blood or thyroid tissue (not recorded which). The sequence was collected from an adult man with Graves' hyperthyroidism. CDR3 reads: CASSRIVGASVVSPLHF. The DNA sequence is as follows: TGTGCCAGCAGCCGGATCGTCGGGGCGTCAGTCGTTTCACCCCTCCACTTT.